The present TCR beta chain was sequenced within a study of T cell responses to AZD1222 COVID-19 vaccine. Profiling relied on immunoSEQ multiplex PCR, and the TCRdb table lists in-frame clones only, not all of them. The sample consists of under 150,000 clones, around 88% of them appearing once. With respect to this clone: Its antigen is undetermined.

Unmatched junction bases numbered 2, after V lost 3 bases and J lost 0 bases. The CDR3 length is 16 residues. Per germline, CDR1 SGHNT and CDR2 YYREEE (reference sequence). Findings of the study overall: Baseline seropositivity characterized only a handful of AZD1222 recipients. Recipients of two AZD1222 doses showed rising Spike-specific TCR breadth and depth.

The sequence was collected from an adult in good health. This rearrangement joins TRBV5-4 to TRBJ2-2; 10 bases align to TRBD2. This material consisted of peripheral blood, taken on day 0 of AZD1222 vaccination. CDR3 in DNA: TGTGCCAGCAGCTCACTAGCGGGGACGAACACCGGGGAGCTGTTTTTT. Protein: CASSSLAGTNTGELFF.